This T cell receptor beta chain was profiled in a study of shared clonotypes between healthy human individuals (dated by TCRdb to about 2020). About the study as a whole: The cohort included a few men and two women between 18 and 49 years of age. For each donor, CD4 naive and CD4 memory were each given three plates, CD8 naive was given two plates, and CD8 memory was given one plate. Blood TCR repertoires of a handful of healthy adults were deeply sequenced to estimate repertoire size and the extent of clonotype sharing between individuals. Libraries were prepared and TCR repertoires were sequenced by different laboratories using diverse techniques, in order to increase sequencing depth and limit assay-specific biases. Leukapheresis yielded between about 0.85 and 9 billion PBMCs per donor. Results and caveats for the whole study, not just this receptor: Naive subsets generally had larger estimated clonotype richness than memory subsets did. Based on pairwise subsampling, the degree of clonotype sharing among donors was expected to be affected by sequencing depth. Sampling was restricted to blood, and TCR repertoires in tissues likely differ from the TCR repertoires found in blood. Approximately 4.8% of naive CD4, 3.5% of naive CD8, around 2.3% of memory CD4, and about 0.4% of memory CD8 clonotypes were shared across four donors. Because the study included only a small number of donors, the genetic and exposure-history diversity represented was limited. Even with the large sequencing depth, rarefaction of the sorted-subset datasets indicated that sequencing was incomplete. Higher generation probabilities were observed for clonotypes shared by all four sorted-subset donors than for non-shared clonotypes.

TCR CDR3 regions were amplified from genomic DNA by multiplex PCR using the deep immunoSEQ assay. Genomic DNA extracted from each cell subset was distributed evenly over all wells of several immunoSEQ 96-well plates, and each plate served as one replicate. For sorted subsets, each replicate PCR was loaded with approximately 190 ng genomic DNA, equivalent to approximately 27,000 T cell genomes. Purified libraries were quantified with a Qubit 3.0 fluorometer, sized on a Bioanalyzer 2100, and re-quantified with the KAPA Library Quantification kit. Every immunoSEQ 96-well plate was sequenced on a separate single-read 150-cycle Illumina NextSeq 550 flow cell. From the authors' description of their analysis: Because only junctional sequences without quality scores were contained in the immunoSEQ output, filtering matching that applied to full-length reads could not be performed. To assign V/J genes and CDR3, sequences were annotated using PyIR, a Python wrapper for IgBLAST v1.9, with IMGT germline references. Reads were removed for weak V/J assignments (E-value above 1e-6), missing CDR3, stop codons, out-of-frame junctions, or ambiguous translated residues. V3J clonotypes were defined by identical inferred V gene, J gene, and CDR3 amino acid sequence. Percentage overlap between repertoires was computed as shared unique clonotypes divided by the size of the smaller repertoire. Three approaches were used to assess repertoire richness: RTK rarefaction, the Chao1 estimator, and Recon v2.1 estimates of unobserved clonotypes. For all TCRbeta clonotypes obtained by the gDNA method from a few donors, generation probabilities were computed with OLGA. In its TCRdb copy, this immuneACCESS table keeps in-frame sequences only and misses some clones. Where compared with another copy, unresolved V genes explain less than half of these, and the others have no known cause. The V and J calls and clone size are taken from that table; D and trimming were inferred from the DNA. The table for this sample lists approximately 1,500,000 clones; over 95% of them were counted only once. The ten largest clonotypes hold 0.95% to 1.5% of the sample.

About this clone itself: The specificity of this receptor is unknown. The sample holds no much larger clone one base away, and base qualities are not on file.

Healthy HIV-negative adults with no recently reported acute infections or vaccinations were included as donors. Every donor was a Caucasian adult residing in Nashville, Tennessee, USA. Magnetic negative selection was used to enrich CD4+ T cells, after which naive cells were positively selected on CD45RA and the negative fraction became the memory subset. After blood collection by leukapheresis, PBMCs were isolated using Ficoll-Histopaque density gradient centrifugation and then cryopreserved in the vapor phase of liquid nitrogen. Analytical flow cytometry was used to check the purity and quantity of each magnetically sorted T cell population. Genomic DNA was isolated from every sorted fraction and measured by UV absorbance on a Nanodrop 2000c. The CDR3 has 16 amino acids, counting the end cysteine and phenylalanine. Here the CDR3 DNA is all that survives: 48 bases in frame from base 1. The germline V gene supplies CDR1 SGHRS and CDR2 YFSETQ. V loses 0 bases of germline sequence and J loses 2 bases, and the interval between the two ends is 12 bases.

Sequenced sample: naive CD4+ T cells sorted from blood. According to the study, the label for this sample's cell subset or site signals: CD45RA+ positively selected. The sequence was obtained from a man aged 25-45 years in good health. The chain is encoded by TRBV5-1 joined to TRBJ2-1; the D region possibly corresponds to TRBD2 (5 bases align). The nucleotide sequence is TGCGCCAGCAGCTTGGTATCCGGGGTAACCTACAATGAGCAGTTCTTC. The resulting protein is CASSLVSGVTYNEQFF.